This paragraph covers one TCR beta chain sequence. The data are from a study of blood T cell repertoires in COVID-19. Study-level information: Researchers got acute and convalescent COVID-19 samples from the United States, Italy and Spain.

V lost 6 bases, J lost 6 bases, and 13 bases lay in between. The germline gives CDR1 ENHRY, CDR2 SYGVKD. The CDR3 has 13 amino acids. Study processing details: Cell counts per sample came from amplifying reference gene primers. Only in-frame clones appear in the TCRdb table, and some are missing; sequencing was by immunoSEQ multiplex PCR. V, J and clone size reflect that table, while D and trimming were determined from the DNA. The data contain under 250,000 clones, about 79% of them singletons. The TCR sequence derives from a man in his fifties or sixties with active or convalescent COVID-19. The chain employs TRBV10-3 and TRBJ2-3; D gene unclear. The sequenced material came from peripheral blood. For the CDR3, the DNA is TGTGCCATCAGCTGGGCGCCGAAGGATACGCAGTATTTT. Translation: CAISWAPKDTQYF.